The following is a T cell receptor beta chain sequence with its context. As yet, its antigen is unknown. Produced via immunoSEQ multiplex PCR; TCRdb's table is partial and in-frame only. The sample carries over a thousand clones, approximately 72% recorded once. The data were taken from a study of T cell therapy after organ transplantation. Study details: T cells were expanded roughly 2 weeks with 30 CMV class I/II epitopes. Long-term post-therapy samples: blood collected 20 to 29 weeks after completing therapy.

The time point was: 20-29 weeks after completion of therapy. The CDR3 runs to 12 residues. V lost 5 bases, J lost 5 bases, and 9 bases lay in between. Germline CDR1 reads SGHNT; CDR2 reads YENEEA. Study-wide findings and caveats: Pretherapy CD8 clonality inversely correlated with its fold change after therapy. Post-therapy reconstitution appeared to include transferred and endogenous clonotypes.

The chain is built from TRBV11-3 and TRBJ1-1; tentative D call: TRBD1 (6 bases). The sequence was collected from a human patient who had received a solid organ transplant and had CMV disease. A subset of T cells may come from the graft donor. This sample comprised CD8+ T cells from blood, obtained after autologous CMV-specific T cell therapy. CDR3 in amino acids: CASSEGGTEAFF. CDR3 DNA sequence: TGTGCCAGCAGCGAAGGGGGGACTGAAGCTTTCTTT.